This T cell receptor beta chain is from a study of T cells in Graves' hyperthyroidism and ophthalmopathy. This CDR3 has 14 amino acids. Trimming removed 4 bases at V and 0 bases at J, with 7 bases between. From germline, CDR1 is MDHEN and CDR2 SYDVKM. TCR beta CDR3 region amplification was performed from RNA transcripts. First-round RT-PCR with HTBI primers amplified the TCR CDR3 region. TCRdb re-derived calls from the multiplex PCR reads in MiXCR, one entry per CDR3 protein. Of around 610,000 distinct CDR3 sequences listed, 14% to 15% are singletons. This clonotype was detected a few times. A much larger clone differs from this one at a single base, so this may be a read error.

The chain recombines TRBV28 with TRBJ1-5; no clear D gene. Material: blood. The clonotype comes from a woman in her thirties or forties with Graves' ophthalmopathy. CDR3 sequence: CASSSTYSNQPQHF. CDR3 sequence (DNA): TGTGCCAGCAGTTCCACTTATAGCAATCAGCCCCAGCATTTT.